Shown below are 8 T cell receptor beta chains from a single sample sequenced in a study of cytomegalovirus exposure and HLA in healthy donors. The PCR ran on 60 Vbeta and 13 Jbeta primers. Some clones are missing from TCRdb's copy, which holds only in-frame ones; the method was immunoSEQ multiplex PCR. The table has fewer than 180,000 clones, around 74% seen once. The specimen sequenced was PBMCs. The receptors derive from a man aged 50-60 years in good health and CMV-seropositive.

The table lists this clone with a count of one. The V gene is TRBV9, the J gene TRBJ2-4, with TRBD1 matching 7 bases. Germline V lookup: CDR1 SGDLS, CDR2 YYNGEE. V dropped 0 bases and J dropped 6; count of bases not matched to a gene: 6. This CDR3 region has 15 residues. Here the CDR3 reads CASSVGSQGVNIQYF. The CDR3 DNA follows: TGTGCCAGCAGCGTAGGTAGTCAGGGGGTAAACATTCAGTACTTC.

The J gene is TRBJ2-1, the V gene TRBV5-1, with 10 bases identical to TRBD2. The CDR3 is made up of 16 amino acids. The V and J ends lost 1 base and 6 bases, in that order; junction bases with no gene match: 7. Germline CDR1 SGHRS, CDR2 YFSETQ. The DNA for the CDR3 is TGCGCCAGCAGCTTGAGTTTAGCGGGAGGTTTCAATGAGCAGTTCTTC. It translates to CASSLSLAGGFNEQFF.

This sequence joins TRBV5-4 and TRBJ1-3; possible D gene TRBD1, 6 bases. This CDR3 has 14 residues. The germline CDR1 and CDR2 sequences are SGHNT and YYREEE (reference sequence). V was trimmed by 2 bases and J by 4 bases, leaving 10 bases between them. The CDR3 DNA reads as TGTGCCAGCAGCTTACAGGGCTTAGGAAACACCATATATTTT. It translates to CASSLQGLGNTIYF.

The chain employs TRBV4-1 and TRBJ2-2; D is perhaps TRBD1 (5 bases). The CDR3 is 15 amino acids. V was shortened by 4 bases and J by 4 bases, with 13 bases between the two germline ends. Germline V lookup: CDR1 MGHRA, CDR2 YSYEKL. The CDR3 sequence: CASSLEGVLTGELFF. The CDR3 DNA sequence: TGCGCCAGCAGCCTTGAAGGGGTCCTCACCGGGGAGCTGTTTTTT.

This clone showed up just a few times. The CDR3 loop is CASSVGGPTSNNEQFF. As DNA, the CDR3 is TGTGCCAGCAGCGTAGGGGGGCCCACTAGTAACAATGAGCAGTTCTTC. V is TRBV9 and J is TRBJ2-1; D is possibly TRBD1 (6 bases). In germline, CDR1 is SGDLS, CDR2 YYNGEE. CDR3 length equals 16 residues. V shed 0 bases and J shed 5 bases, with 15 bases lying between them.

This chain links TRBV10-3 with TRBJ2-3; D is unresolved. The germline CDR1 and CDR2 sequences are ENHRY and SYGVKD. The CDR3 runs to 14 residues. Trimming cost V 0 bases and J 8 bases, with 12 bases left between them. The chain's CDR3 is CAISESLARGTQYF. The CDR3, as DNA: TGTGCCATCAGTGAGTCCCTCGCCCGCGGTACGCAGTATTTT.

The chain has TRBV6-6 and TRBJ2-1; D is possibly TRBD2 (5 bases). V was clipped by 6 bases and J by 6 bases, with 9 bases between them. The CDR3 contains 12 residues. Germline lookup yields CDR1 MNHNY and CDR2 SVGAGI (reference sequence). CDR3 sequence: CASRLESNEQFF. The CDR3 coding sequence is TGTGCCAGCAGACTAGAATCCAATGAGCAGTTCTTC.

This sequence joins TRBV15 and TRBJ2-3; D is possibly TRBD2 (6 bases). The tail of the sequence fits TRBJ2-7 better, so the J call may be wrong. This CDR3 has 9 residues. CDR1 LNHNV and CDR2 YYDKDF come from the germline V gene (reference sequence). The CDR3 region is CARNGGQYF. The CDR3 DNA sequence: TGTGCCCGAAACGGGGGGCAGTACTTC.